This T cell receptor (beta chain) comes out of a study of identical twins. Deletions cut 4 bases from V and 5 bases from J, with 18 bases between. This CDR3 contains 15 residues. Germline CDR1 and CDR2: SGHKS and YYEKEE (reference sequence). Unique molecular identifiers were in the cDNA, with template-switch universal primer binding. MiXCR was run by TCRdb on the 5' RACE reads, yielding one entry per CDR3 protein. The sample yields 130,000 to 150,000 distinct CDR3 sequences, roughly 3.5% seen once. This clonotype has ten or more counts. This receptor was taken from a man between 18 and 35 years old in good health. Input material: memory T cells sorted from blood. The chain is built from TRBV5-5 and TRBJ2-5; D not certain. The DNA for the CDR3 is TGTGCCAGCAGCCCCATTGGCAACCGTGGGGAGACCCAGTACTTC. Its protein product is CASSPIGNRGETQYF.